The 27 T cell receptor beta chains below all came from one sample that was sequenced in a study of blood T cell repertoires in COVID-19 (TCRdb year 2020). The library was generated by the immunoSEQ multiplex PCR assay. TCRdb took over this immuneACCESS table, retaining in-frame rearrangements with V and J assigned. Such tables are incomplete; in checked studies, under half of the missing clones stem from an unresolved V gene, and the remainder is unexplained. A total of 150,000 to 180,000 clones appear in this sample, 83% of them only once. The top ten clones comprise about 12% of the sample. Sequencing was performed on peripheral blood. Receptors originate from a woman aged 60-70 years with COVID-19, enrolled during active disease.

This clone is termed medium-sized. V is TRBV4-1 and J is TRBJ2-7, with TRBD2 matching over 12 bases. From germline, CDR1 is MGHRA and CDR2 YSYEKL. This CDR3 has 17 residues. V was clipped by 0 bases and J by 3 bases; unmatched bases: 6. DNA of the CDR3: TGCGCCAGCAGCCAAGATAGACTAGCGGGAGTCGTCTACGAGCAGTACTTC. Protein product: CASSQDRLAGVVYEQYF.

The chain is built from TRBV5-4 and TRBJ2-5; possible D gene TRBD1, 6 bases. This CDR3 region has 16 residues. Germline assignment: CDR1 SGHNT and CDR2 YYREEE (reference sequence). V was clipped by 3 bases and J by 4 bases, with 19 bases between them. For the CDR3, the DNA is TGTGCCAGCAGCTCGTTAGGACAGATTCCCGTAGAGACCCAGTACTTC. Residues: CASSSLGQIPVETQYF.

This chain connects TRBV25-1 to TRBJ1-1; maybe TRBD1 (6 bases). Per the germline V gene, CDR1 is MGHDK and CDR2 is SYGVNS. The CDR3 is made up of 14 amino acids. Trimming stripped 5 bases from V and 0 bases from J, with 10 bases between. The CDR3 DNA reads TGTGCCAGCAGTCCCCACAGGGTGAACACTGAAGCTTTCTTT. Protein sequence: CASSPHRVNTEAFF.

The V gene is TRBV27, the J gene TRBJ1-2; 8 nucleotides line up with TRBD1. The CDR3 is 12 residues long. Germline trimming cut 10 bases from V and 10 bases from J; bases unmatched to any gene: 11. Germline-derived CDR1 and CDR2 are MNHEY and SMNVEV (reference sequence). The CDR3 region has the DNA TGTGCCACCGGGACAGGACAGAGATACTACACCTTC. As protein: CATGTGQRYYTF.

The chain has TRBV14 and TRBJ1-4; D is perhaps TRBD1 (5 bases). V was clipped by 6 bases and J by 7 bases, with 15 bases between them. The CDR3 extends over 14 amino acids. Germline V lookup: CDR1 SGHDN, CDR2 FVKESK. This CDR3 reads CASRRTGNAEKLFF. In nucleotides, the CDR3 is TGTGCCAGCAGGCGCACAGGTAATGCTGAAAAACTGTTTTTT.

The chain recombines TRBV2 with TRBJ1-4; D is undetermined. The CDR3 consists of 14 residues. Germline V gene data show CDR1 as SNHLY and CDR2 as FYNNEI. The V and J ends lost 6 bases and 8 bases respectively, with 16 bases between them. The CDR3 sequence is CASSAHGPGEKLFF. DNA for the CDR3: TGTGCCAGCAGCGCTCACGGACCGGGGGAAAAACTGTTTTTT.

This clone has just one count. The V call is TRBV2, the J call TRBJ1-2; tentatively, D is TRBD1 (5 bases). This CDR3 comprises 14 residues. Between the trimmed V and J ends, which lost 5 bases and 4 bases, there was a span of 14 bases. The V gene's germline CDR1 is SNHLY and CDR2 FYNNEI. The CDR3 reads CASSPSGGSYGYTF. The CDR3, as DNA: TGTGCCAGCAGTCCCTCGGGGGGGAGCTATGGCTACACCTTC. The full variable domain, its missing parts supplied by reference TRBV2 and TRBJ1-2, is EPEVTQTPSHQVTQMGQEVILRCVPISNHLYFYWYRQILGQKVEFLVSFYNNEISEKSEIFDDQFSVERPDGSNFTLKIRSTKLEDSAMYFCASSPSGGSYGYTFGSGTRLTVV.

This clone has a handful of counts. The chain joins TRBV14 to TRBJ2-7; D is undetermined. The germline gives CDR1 SGHDN, CDR2 FVKESK. V was shortened by 1 base and J by 3 bases, with 7 bases between the two germline ends. CDR3 size: 13 residues. CDR3: CASSQGVGYEQYV. The DNA of the CDR3 is TGTGCCAGCAGCCAAGGAGTCGGCTACGAGCAGTACGTC.

The genes are TRBV6-5 and TRBJ2-1; no clear D gene. Between the trimmed V and J ends, which lost 8 bases and 2 bases, there was a span of 13 bases. Germline V CDR1 and CDR2: MNHEY, SVGAGI. CDR3 size: 14 residues. CDR3 in amino acids: CASEAALTYNEQFF. The CDR3 nucleotides read TGTGCCAGCGAGGCAGCCCTAACCTACAATGAGCAGTTCTTC.

The V call is TRBV5-4, the J call TRBJ1-4; TRBD1 matches 7 bases. There are 15 residues in the CDR3. Trimming removed 4 bases from V and 3 bases from J; junction bases left unmatched: 6. Germline loops: CDR1 SGHNT, CDR2 YYREEE (reference sequence). CDR3 DNA: TGTGCCAGCAGCAATCCTACAGGGGCTAATGAAAAACTGTTTTTT. Residues: CASSNPTGANEKLFF.

The chain recombines TRBV6-5 with TRBJ2-7; D is perhaps TRBD1 (6 bases). CDR1 and CDR2 from the germline V gene are MNHEY and SVGAGI. V gave up 2 bases and J gave up 6 bases, with 11 bases separating them. The CDR3 length is 13 residues. CDR3 loop: CASSYGGRGEQYF. The CDR3 coding sequence is TGTGCCAGCAGTTACGGGGGCAGGGGCGAGCAGTACTTC.

This rearrangement joins TRBV15 to TRBJ2-5; a weak D match, TRBD2 (6 bases). CDR1 and CDR2 (germline): LNHNV, YYDKDF (reference sequence). The V gene lost 1 base and the J gene lost 2 bases, with 11 bases spanning the gap. The CDR3 covers 15 residues. CDR3 sequence reads: CATSRARREQETQYF. CDR3 bases: TGTGCCACCAGCAGAGCAAGGAGGGAACAAGAGACCCAGTACTTC.

The rearrangement joins TRBV18 to TRBJ1-1; no clear D. The V and J ends lost 8 bases and 1 base respectively, with 17 bases between them. CDR3 length: 15 residues. CDR1 and CDR2 (germline): KGHSH, LQKENI. The CDR3 sequence is CASRGVRGGNTEAFF. Written as DNA, the CDR3 is TGTGCCAGCCGCGGGGTCCGGGGAGGGAACACTGAAGCTTTCTTT.

The gene calls are TRBV19 and TRBJ1-6, with D perhaps matching TRBD1 (5 bases). Germline loops: CDR1 LNHDA, CDR2 SQIVND (reference sequence). The CDR3 contains 13 residues. The V end was cut by 7 bases, the J end by 7 bases, with 11 bases between. CDR3 region: CASNPGLNSPLHF. The CDR3 DNA reads TGTGCCAGTAACCCGGGACTGAATTCACCCCTCCACTTT.

The chain joins TRBV19 to TRBJ1-1; 9 nucleotides line up with TRBD1. Germline values: CDR1 LNHDA, CDR2 SQIVND (reference sequence). The CDR3 loop spans 14 amino acids. The ends lost 8 bases at V and 7 bases at J; junction bases unmatched: 11. CDR3 sequence reads: CASCPGTGNVEAFF. CDR3 nucleotides: TGTGCCAGTTGTCCCGGGACAGGGAATGTTGAAGCTTTCTTT.

The chain links TRBV5-1 to TRBJ1-1, with D possibly matching TRBD1 (5 bases). V dropped 0 bases and J dropped 3 bases, with 15 bases sitting between them. Germline V gives CDR1 SGHRS, CDR2 YFSETQ. The CDR3 has 16 residues. Written as DNA, the CDR3 is TGCGCCAGCAGCTTGGCTCGGGGGGTAGGGGACACTGAAGCTTTCTTT. This sequence encodes CASSLARGVGDTEAFF.

The chain employs TRBV5-5 and TRBJ1-2; D is perhaps TRBD1 (6 bases). Germline V gives CDR1 SGHKS, CDR2 YYEKEE (reference sequence). CDR3 length: 17 amino acids. V gave up 4 bases and J gave up 0 bases, with 19 bases separating them. The CDR3 region has the DNA TGTGCCAGCAGCCCGGGCGGGGGCTGGGAAGCTAACTATGGCTACACCTTC. Encoded protein: CASSPGGGWEANYGYTF.

The chain links TRBV5-1 to TRBJ1-1; TRBD1 agrees at 8 bases. Germline V lookup: CDR1 SGHRS, CDR2 YFSETQ. The CDR3 totals 16 residues. Trimming at V came to 5 bases and at J to 0 bases, leaving 9 bases not matched to a gene. The CDR3 DNA is TGCGCCAGCAGTTCCGGGACAGGTGGAATGAACACTGAAGCTTTCTTT. Translation: CASSSGTGGMNTEAFF.

This sequence joins TRBV5-4 and TRBJ1-2; possible D gene TRBD1, 6 bases. V lost 4 bases to trimming and J lost 3 bases, with 13 bases between them. CDR1 SGHNT and CDR2 YYREEE come from the germline V gene (reference sequence). The CDR3 has 14 amino acids. The CDR3 DNA sequence: TGTGCCAGCAGCATACCTTCAGGGGACTATGGCTACACCTTC. This encodes CASSIPSGDYGYTF.

This rearrangement joins TRBV10-3 to TRBJ2-3, with 7 positions matching TRBD1. Trimming took 10 bases from V and 2 from J; bases not matched to a gene: 9. This CDR3 comprises 14 residues. Germline V gives CDR1 ENHRY, CDR2 SYGVKD. For the CDR3, the DNA is TGTGCCACCCTTAGGGGACAGAACACAGATACGCAGTATTTT. Encoded protein: CATLRGQNTDTQYF.

The chain is built from TRBV11-3 and TRBJ1-1, with a tentative D call TRBD1 (5 bases). Trimming shortened V by 5 bases and J by 1 base, and 14 bases separated the two germline ends. The CDR3 loop spans 15 amino acids. Per the germline V gene, CDR1 is SGHNT and CDR2 is YENEEA. Written as DNA, the CDR3 is TGTGCCAGCAGCCCTGGCAGGGCTGCGAACACTGAAGCTTTCTTT. This gives the protein CASSPGRAANTEAFF.

The J gene is TRBJ2-2, the V gene TRBV11-3; D is ambiguous. In germline, CDR1 is SGHNT, CDR2 YENEEA. The CDR3 runs to 14 residues. V gave up 0 bases and J gave up 6 bases, with 8 bases separating them. The DNA for the CDR3 is TGTGCCAGCAGCTTAGACGACATGGCCGGGGAGCTGTTTTTT. Encoded protein: CASSLDDMAGELFF.

This clone has only one observation. V gene TRBV5-6 combines with J gene TRBJ2-2, with a tentative D call TRBD1 (6 bases). This CDR3 is built from 17 residues. Germline V gene data show CDR1 as SGHDT and CDR2 as YYEEEE. V lost 0 bases to trimming and J lost 6 bases, with 18 bases between them. In nucleotides, the CDR3 is TGTGCCAGCAGCTTGGCGGACAGAAGTTCGTGGGCCGGGGAGCTGTTTTTT. Its protein product is CASSLADRSSWAGELFF.

This clone was recorded only once. J is TRBJ1-1 and V is TRBV9, with a tentative D call TRBD1 (6 bases). The CDR3 has 15 residues. CDR1 and CDR2 from the germline V gene are SGDLS and YYNGEE. The germline V and J ends were trimmed by 0 bases and 5 bases, with 14 bases remaining between them. For the CDR3, the DNA is TGTGCCAGCAGCGTAGTAGGGCAGGGGTGGACTGAAGCTTTCTTT. Encoded protein: CASSVVGQGWTEAFF. The full variable domain, in which reference TRBV9 and TRBJ1-1 provide the parts outside the CDR3, is DSGVTQTPKHLITATGQRVTLRCSPRSGDLSVYWYQQSLDQGLQFLIQYYNGEERAKGNILERFSAQQFPDLHSELNLSSLELGDSALYFCASSVVGQGWTEAFFGQGTRLTVV.

V usage is TRBV29-1 and J usage is TRBJ2-5; TRBD1 agrees at 10 bases. The CDR3 loop spans 16 amino acids. With 3 bases clipped from V and 2 bases from J, the junction kept 9 bases outside the gene matches. The germline V gene encodes CDR1 SQVTM and CDR2 ANQGSEA. The CDR3 DNA follows: TGCAGCGTTGAGGCGTGGGGGACAGGGGAACAAGAGACCCAGTACTTC. Protein product: CSVEAWGTGEQETQYF.

The chain carries TRBV11-2 and TRBJ1-2; possibly TRBD1 for D (6 bases). Trimming pared 5 bases from V and 2 bases from J, leaving 12 bases between. The CDR3 runs 14 residues. The germline gives CDR1 SGHAT, CDR2 FQNNGV. The CDR3 region has the DNA TGTGCCAGCAGCCCAGGGGTACGAAACTATGGCTACACCTTC. This gives the protein CASSPGVRNYGYTF.

This chain connects TRBV15 to TRBJ1-5; TRBD1 is a possible D gene (5 bases). Trimming cost V 0 bases and J 7 bases, with 13 bases left between them. CDR1 LNHNV and CDR2 YYDKDF come from the germline V gene (reference sequence). The CDR3 has 15 amino acids. The CDR3 region has the DNA TGTGCCACCAGCAGAGACCCTAGGCGGGACCAGCCCCAGCATTTT. Translating gives CATSRDPRRDQPQHF.